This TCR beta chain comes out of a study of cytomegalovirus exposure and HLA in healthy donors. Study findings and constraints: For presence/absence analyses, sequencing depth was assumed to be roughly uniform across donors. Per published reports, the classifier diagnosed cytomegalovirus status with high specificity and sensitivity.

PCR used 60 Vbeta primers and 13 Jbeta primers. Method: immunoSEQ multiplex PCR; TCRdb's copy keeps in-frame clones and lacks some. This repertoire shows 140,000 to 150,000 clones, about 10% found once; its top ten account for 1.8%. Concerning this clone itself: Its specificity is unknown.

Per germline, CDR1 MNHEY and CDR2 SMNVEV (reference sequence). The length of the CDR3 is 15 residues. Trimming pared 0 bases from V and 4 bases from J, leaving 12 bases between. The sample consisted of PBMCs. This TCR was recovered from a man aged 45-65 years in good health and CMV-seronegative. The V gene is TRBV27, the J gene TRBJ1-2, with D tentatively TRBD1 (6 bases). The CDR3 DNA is TGTGCCAGCAGTTTATCGGCAGGGGTAACCTATGGCTACACCTTC. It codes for CASSLSAGVTYGYTF.